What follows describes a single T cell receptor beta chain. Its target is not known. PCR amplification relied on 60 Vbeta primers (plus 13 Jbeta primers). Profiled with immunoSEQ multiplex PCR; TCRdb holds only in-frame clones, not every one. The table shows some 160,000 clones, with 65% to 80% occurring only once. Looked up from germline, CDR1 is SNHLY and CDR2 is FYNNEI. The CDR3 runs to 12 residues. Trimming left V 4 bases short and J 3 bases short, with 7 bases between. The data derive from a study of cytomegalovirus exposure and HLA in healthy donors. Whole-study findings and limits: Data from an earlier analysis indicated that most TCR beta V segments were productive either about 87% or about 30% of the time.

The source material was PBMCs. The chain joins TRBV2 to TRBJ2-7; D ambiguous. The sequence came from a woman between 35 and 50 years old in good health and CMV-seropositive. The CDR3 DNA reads TGTGCCAGCAGTGGACATTACTACGAGCAGTACTTC. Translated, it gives CASSGHYYEQYF.